This T cell receptor beta chain stems from a study of cytomegalovirus exposure and HLA in healthy donors (dated by TCRdb to about 2017). Broadly, across the study: According to an earlier analysis of around 600 of the donors, about 179 million T cells yielded over 100 million unique TCR beta sequences and approximately 300 Gb of sequence data. An early release that covered roughly 600 HLA-typed donors contained 250 to 350 gigabases of sequencing data and tens of millions of unique TCR sequences. Of the 300 to 500 genotyped donors, less than 90% were placed in the genetic ancestry cluster associated with self-reported Caucasian donors. The aim of the study was to test whether cataloging public T cell receptors could identify signatures of past pathogen exposure. Using immunosequencing, the study profiled T cell repertoires from roughly 650 subjects and related those repertoires to cytomegalovirus serostatus. Besides the first cohort of 500 to 700 subjects, a separate validation cohort made up of roughly 120 different subjects was used. To predict cytomegalovirus infection status, the study combined high-throughput TCR immunosequencing, statistical association of individual TCRs with disease status, and machine learning. A later analysis re-analyzed previously published TCR beta repertoires from 650 to 800 donors and added high-resolution HLA genotyping to study TCR occurrence patterns. Rather than drawing on any new phenotypic data, the later analysis identified candidate immune exposures from TCR beta sequences and the way those sequences occurred across donors. An earlier analysis of 500 to 750 of the donors applied high-throughput TCR beta sequencing to assess whether each TCR beta V gene segment acted as functional or pseudogenic. Alongside the repertoire data, information on donor age, sex, ethnicity and CMV serostatus was compiled. In a later genetic analysis, genome-wide SNP genotypes for 398 of the 666 donors were used, and that subset was treated as a discovery cohort. All discovery cohort repertoires had been generated using a single sequencing platform. HLA typing covered class I and class II loci at four-digit resolution. The number of typed donors differed by locus: roughly 620-630 for A, B, C, DRB1 and DQB1; 500 to 550 for DQA1; around 580 for DPA1; and 400 to 480 for DPB1. About five DR-DQ haplotypes were handled as single units for association and clustering, since linkage in the cohort was strong. Among 398 genotyped donors of the cohort, an average of roughly 230,000 unique TCR beta nucleotide sequences was sequenced per donor, of which approximately 19% were non-productive. On the study overall, not on this receptor specifically: In vitro tests confirmed that a few of the cytomegalovirus-associated TCR beta chains recognize cytomegalovirus antigens. It was suggested by the authors that the approach could potentially be generalized to other disease states and immunological phenotypes. Cytomegalovirus status was reported to be diagnosed by the classifier with high specificity and sensitivity in both the original and validation cohorts. A further reported finding was that TCR beta sequences accurately predicted the HLA-A and HLA-B alleles for most subjects in the first cohort. Because counts were too low, seventeen rarely observed V segments, including chromosome 9 orphons, were left out of the earlier analysis of several hundred of the donors. In a later analysis, most CMV-associated TCR beta chains were found to appear HLA-restricted, with HLA associations seemingly driven largely by CMV exposure. Assigning TCR associations to individual alleles was difficult when HLA alleles, especially DR and DQ, strongly co-occurred. A cluster of highly shared sequence variants was judged likely to represent a technical artifact of the sequencing pipeline. A later genetic analysis reported fewer N-insertions in productive TCRs among donors in an Asian-associated ancestry cluster than the roughly 620-donor mean. Roughly uniform sequencing depth across donors was assumed in presence/absence analyses, although this assumption may not hold. Several of the top co-occurrence clusters appeared to be linked to parvovirus B19, influenza, CMV and Epstein-Barr virus, according to a later analysis. In a later analysis, HLA-associated TCR beta chains showed more clonal expansion and lower generation probabilities than non-associated chains that were equally common. Some IMGT-functional V segments, including TRBV6-2 and TRBV6-3, could not be told apart with the 87-base-pair reads, so those segments were excluded. A later analysis associated about 18,000 TCR beta sequences with specific HLA alleles at a false discovery rate of 0.05. In an earlier analysis of around 600 of the donors, most TCR beta V segments were observed in productive rearrangements about 87% or about 30% of the time, broadly matching IMGT annotations. In the study, about 150 TCR beta chains were listed as associated with cytomegalovirus. A later analysis found that TCR association rates varied across HLA loci, with DRB1 alleles showing the most associated TCRs and HLA-C alleles the fewest. An association between a missense DCLRE1C variant and V-gene and J-gene trimming of TCR beta chains was found in a later genetic analysis and replicated in an independent cohort. CMV serostatus was the only immune exposure information available for the cohort. Because some donors lacked HLA typing at each locus, the association tests relied only on the typed subset. Across donors, most TCR sequences were observed very rarely, whereas some public TCRs were present in many individuals. Linkage disequilibrium might explain the correlated functional status among segregating V segments, but an unknown experimental factor could not be excluded. In this cohort, only TCR beta chains were sequenced, and detectable features were limited by the absence of alpha or paired-chain data.

This clone was counted between two and nine times. The clone's antigen remains unknown. The input lacks base qualities; no much larger clone sits a single base away. Receptor amplification or capture employed the immunoSEQ multiplex PCR assay. For the multiplex PCR, a mixture combining 60 forward primers for TCR Vbeta segments and 13 reverse primers for TCR Jbeta segments was used. Amplification of the CDR3 region of rearranged TCR beta genes was performed with a multiplex PCR assay on genomic DNA. The amplified TCR beta libraries were sequenced on the Illumina HiSeq System as 87-base-pair reads. As for the original processing: Across the roughly 600 repertoires, a later analysis counted roughly 77 million unique TCR beta chains, approximately 10 million of which were shared by at least two donors. To remove PCR and sequencing errors, raw reads were error-corrected and collapsed into unique sequences using a nearest-neighbor algorithm that merged closely related sequences. CDR3 sequences were aligned to IMGT reference sequences to assign V, D and J gene segments. For a sequence to be retained, a match of at least six nucleotides was required to both a V gene segment and a J gene segment. Rearrangements were called productive when the CDR3 lacked stop codons and stayed in frame with V and J; all others were non-productive. CDR3 was defined by IMGT convention, running from the second conserved V-encoded cysteine to the conserved J-encoded phenylalanine. Sequences without an unambiguous match to a single V gene segment were excluded from the earlier analysis of almost 600 of the donors. An earlier analysis of some 610 of the donors called V segments functional above 56.7% productive rearrangements and segregating when the between-donor standard deviation exceeded 5%. To diagnose cytomegalovirus status from the catalog of TCR beta chain sequences, a statistical classification framework was built. In a later analysis, V and J genes were assigned by comparing TCR nucleotide sequences against IMGT/GENE-DB human TR gene sequences. In a later analysis, CDR3 sequences and most-parsimonious VDJ recombination scenarios were assigned using the TCRdist pipeline. A later analysis defined each TCR beta chain by its CDR3 amino acid sequence plus V-gene family, and excluded reads lacking a unique V-gene family. As a way to deal with suspected cross-contamination and a sequencing artifact, a later analysis dropped 450 to 700 nucleotide sequences that were highly shared and had low generation probability. A later analysis calculated a clonal expansion index for each public chain from normalized within-repertoire ranks of inferred template counts. In a later analysis, generation probabilities were computed with a VDJ recombination model fitted to out-of-frame rearrangements, and the resulting probabilities were checked against IGoR. Hypergeometric tests were used in a later analysis to score TCR-TCR, TCR-HLA and TCR-CMV co-occurrence, with a repertoire-size bias correction applied to the TCR pairs. A later analysis estimated false discovery rates by permuting HLA or CMV assignments 20 times. A later analysis grouped co-occurring TCRs with DBSCAN, adding TCRdist sequence similarity when clustering within HLA-allele-positive subsets. Co-occurrence clustering excluded repertoires with fewer than 30,000 or more than 120,000 public chains, plus five with anomalous nucleotide sharing. TCRdb took this table from immuneACCESS and kept in-frame rearrangements with V and J called. Such tables lack part of the clones; where checked against another copy, unresolved V genes explain under half of the gap, and the rest is unexplained. V and J calls and clone size are given by that table; D and trimming were obtained from the DNA. Here the sample has 200,000 to 300,000 clones; about four fifths occur a single time. Around 5.7% of the sample is taken by the ten largest.

In total, just over 650 healthy bone marrow donors made up the cohort. At the time of sampling, all cohort members were nominally healthy, though unrecorded immune exposures were likely present. The donor was CMV seropositive and belonged to the group of 250 to 300 seropositive cohort members. Each donor provided a peripheral blood sample, and peripheral blood mononuclear cells were used for TCR beta sequencing. The Qiagen DNeasy Blood Extraction Kit was used to extract genomic DNA from the blood cell samples. As encoded in the germline V gene, CDR1 is SGHTA while CDR2 is FQGNSA. V is pared back by 4 bases and J by 7 bases, with 16 bases lying between the germline termini. From the cysteine through the phenylalanine, the CDR3 covers 14 amino acids. Just the 42-base CDR3 DNA is kept, in frame starting at base 1.

This sequence originates from a woman between 40 and 50 years old in good health and CMV-seropositive. The chain was built from TRBV7-2 and TRBJ1-2; the best D guess is TRBD1, with 5 bases matching. Source material: PBMCs. The CDR3 protein is CASSSEQGMGGYTF. The DNA sequence reads TGTGCCAGCAGCTCCGAGCAGGGTATGGGTGGCTACACCTTC.